The clone carrying this T cell receptor (beta chain) was seen only a few times. Antigen unknown. Next came a second PCR, run for about 7 to 12 cycles, which used a sample-barcoded 5' primer along with a J-beta primer mix. Every single cDNA molecule received a tag from a template-switch adaptor with 12 random nucleotides. Each CDR3 protein is one row after TCRdb ran MiXCR on the 5' RACE reads. The sample has roughly 680,000 distinct CDR3 sequences; about 21% are singletons. The CDR3 length is 15 residues. The trim removed 3 bases at V and 6 bases at J, leaving 7 bases unmatched. Germline V gives CDR1 PRHDT, CDR2 FYEKMQ (reference sequence). These data originate in a study of blood T cells in healthy people across ages. Study results and caveats: When set beside aged donors, long-lived donors presented more naive CD4+ cells and higher diversity. Diversity was estimated from one million T cells, and these estimates were considered underestimates.

Investigators took roughly 9.5 milliliters of peripheral blood from every donor. Sequenced material: blood. The genes are TRBV13 and TRBJ1-4; TRBD1 matches 7 bases. This sequence originates from a man aged 65-85 years in good health. Here the CDR3 reads CASSFRKDRDEKLFF. The CDR3 region has the DNA TGTGCCAGCAGCTTCCGAAAAGACAGGGATGAAAAACTGTTTTTT.